A selection of T cell receptor beta chains follows, all from one sample in a study of blood T cell repertoires in COVID-19. TCRdb's table, derived via immunoSEQ multiplex PCR, lists solely in-frame clones and lacks some. The sample carries about 130,000 clones, approximately 90% recorded once. Input material: peripheral blood. The receptors stem from a man in his 60s with active or convalescent COVID-19. Each CDR3 is given with its conserved first and last residue. A D gene is named only where the DNA matches it firmly. Part of the rows lack a size; the others show once, few, many or a class for expanded clones.

>-|-|TRBJ1-2|TRBV24-1
TGTGCCACCAGTCATCCACAGGGTAGTTATGGCTACACCTTC
CATSHPQGSYGYTF
>-|-|TRBJ1-3|TRBV5-4
TGTGCCAGCAGCTTGAATGCCCCGAGCTCTGGAAACACCATATATTTT
CASSLNAPSSGNTIYF
>-|-|TRBJ1-1|TRBV28
TGTGCCAGCAGCCCGACACGGAACACTGAAGCTTTCTTT
CASSPTRNTEAFF
>-|-|TRBJ2-5|TRBV10-3
TGTGCCATCAGTGAACGGGAAGAGACCCAGTACTTC
CAISEREETQYF
>-|few|TRBJ1-1|TRBV27
TGTGCCAGCAGTTTAGGAGGGCCCAACACTGAAGCTTTCTTT
CASSLGGPNTEAFF
>-|-|TRBJ2-2|TRBV7-2
TGTGCCAGCAGCCCCCAACGTGGGCTGAACACCGGGGAGCTGTTTTTT
CASSPQRGLNTGELFF
>TRBD2|once|TRBJ2-1|TRBV27
TGTGCCAGCAGTCGCCTAGCGGGAGAGGGTGAGCAGTTCTTC
CASSRLAGEGEQFF
>-|-|TRBJ2-3|TRBV19
TGTGCCGGCCCTAGGAGCACAGATACGCAGTATTTT
CAGPRSTDTQYF
>TRBD1|-|TRBJ1-1|TRBV5-8
TGTGCCAGTGACAGGGGAGTGAACACTGAAGCTTTCTTT
CASDRGVNTEAFF
>-|few|TRBJ2-7|TRBV6-5
TGTGCCAGTAGAAGATCGGAGGCCTACGAGCAGTACTTC
CASRRSEAYEQYF
>TRBD1|-|TRBJ1-1|TRBV6-2/TRBV6-3
TGTGCCAGCAGTTCCGAACACAGGGGGCTCACTGAAGCTTTCTTT
CASSSEHRGLTEAFF
>-|-|TRBJ1-1|TRBV7-9
TGTGCCAGCAGCCCCGACAGTACGAACACTGAAGCTTTCTTT
CASSPDSTNTEAFF
>TRBD1|few|TRBJ2-5|TRBV3-1/TRBV3-2
TGTGCCAGCAGCCAATGGGACAGAAGAGAGACCCAGTACTTC
CASSQWDRRETQYF
>-|-|TRBJ1-1|TRBV20-1
TGCAGTGCTAGTGCCCGGAACACTGAAGCTTTCTTT
CSASARNTEAFF
>-|-|TRBJ2-3|TRBV19
TGTGCCAGTGTCGAAGGGGGTGGGTCAGATACGCAGTATTTT
CASVEGGGSDTQYF
>TRBD1|-|TRBJ1-4|TRBV5-4
TGTGCCAGCAGCCGGGAGGGGGCCGGGGAAAAACTGTTTTTT
CASSREGAGEKLFF